Listed here are 24 T cell receptor beta chains from one sample, sequenced in a study of blood T cell repertoires in COVID-19 (dated by TCRdb to 2019 to 2021). Library method: the immunoSEQ multiplex PCR assay. What TCRdb holds here is the immuneACCESS table cut down to in-frame rearrangements. Part of the clones is not present; checked against another copy, under half of the missing clones reflect an unresolved V gene, and the others are unexplained. A total of some 130,000 clones appear in this sample, 90% of them only once. Of the sample, 3.5% to 5% is held by the ten largest clones. The sequenced sample was peripheral blood. The receptors here all came from a man aged 55 to 70 with COVID-19, enrolled during active disease.

The chain carries TRBV6-1 and TRBJ1-2, with unresolved D. The germline gives CDR1 MNHNS, CDR2 SASEGT. There are 16 residues in the CDR3. Trimming shortened V by 1 base and J by 2 bases, and 14 bases separated the two germline ends. CDR3 sequence (DNA): TGTGCCAGCAGTGAAGGGCCGACTAAGGCGAACTATGGCTACACCTTC. This codes for CASSEGPTKANYGYTF.

This clone showed up just once. The CDR3 DNA sequence: TGTGCCAGCAGCGTAGGTCCAGGGGGTCTCGAAAAACTGTTTTTT. Its protein product is CASSVGPGGLEKLFF. This chain joins TRBV9 and TRBJ1-4; 7 bases fit TRBD1. The CDR3 covers 15 residues. The germline V gene has CDR1 SGDLS and CDR2 YYNGEE. V dropped 0 bases and J dropped 8; count of bases not matched to a gene: 7.

The rearrangement links TRBV11-2 to TRBJ1-2, with 8 bases lining up with TRBD1. Looked up from germline, CDR1 is SGHAT and CDR2 is FQNNGV. The CDR3 contains 15 residues. J lost 6 bases, V lost 2 bases, and 8 bases had no gene match. In nucleotides, the CDR3 is TGTGCCAGCAGCTTATCCACAGGGGGGTGGGATGGCTACACCTTC. Translated: CASSLSTGGWDGYTF.

This clone has only one observation. The rearrangement links TRBV9 to TRBJ1-1; 9 positions agree with TRBD1. V shed 4 bases, J shed 3 bases, and the junction held 16 bases outside the gene matches. The CDR3 loop spans 18 amino acids. Germline V lookup: CDR1 SGDLS, CDR2 YYNGEE. The CDR3 DNA sequence: TGTGCCAGCAGCCCACGGGACAGGGCCGTATTTGAGGACACTGAAGCTTTCTTT. Translating gives CASSPRDRAVFEDTEAFF.

This rearrangement joins TRBV6-5 to TRBJ1-4; the D gene is possibly TRBD1 (5 bases). V lost 6 bases and J 5 bases, leaving 13 bases between the germline ends. This CDR3 region has 14 residues. Germline lookup yields CDR1 MNHEY and CDR2 SVGAGI. CDR3 region: CASRAPQGNEKLFF. Written as DNA, the CDR3 is TGTGCCAGCAGGGCCCCTCAGGGAAATGAAAAACTGTTTTTT.

This chain connects TRBV9 to TRBJ1-2; D is uncertain. CDR1 and CDR2 from the germline V gene are SGDLS and YYNGEE. Between the trimmed V and J ends, which lost 0 bases and 4 bases, there was a span of 7 bases. There are 13 residues in the CDR3. This CDR3 reads CASSVDTAYGYTF. The CDR3, as DNA: TGTGCCAGCAGCGTAGATACAGCCTATGGCTACACCTTC.

The chain is built from TRBV7-3 and TRBJ2-5; D is possibly TRBD1 (5 bases). V shed 1 base and J shed 5 bases, with 8 bases lying between them. From germline, CDR1 is SGHTA and CDR2 FQGTGA. The CDR3 is 13 amino acids. The CDR3 loop is CASSLSGAETQYF. The DNA of the CDR3 is TGTGCCAGCAGCTTAAGTGGGGCGGAGACCCAGTACTTC.

The chain recombines TRBV21-1 with TRBJ1-5; TRBD1 reflects the table's D call only, with no check against the DNA. TRBV21-1 corresponds to a pseudogene. The CDR3 spans 17 residues. The CDR3 DNA is TGTGCCAGCAGCAAAGACCCAGGCAGCACCTCAAATCAGCCCCAGCATTTT. This sequence encodes CASSKDPGSTSNQPQHF.

The V and J genes are TRBV21-1 and TRBJ2-1; TRBD2 is taken as the D call from the table, unchecked against the DNA. TRBV21-1 is given as a pseudogene. This CDR3 has 14 residues. As DNA, the CDR3 is TGTGCCAGCAGCAAAGTGGTCATAGTTTATGAGCAGTTCTTC. It translates to CASSKVVIVYEQFF.

This clone was observed a single time. This chain joins TRBV5-4 and TRBJ2-2, with TRBD1 matching 11 bases. With 5 bases clipped from V and 4 bases from J, the junction kept 10 bases outside the gene matches. The CDR3 runs to 17 residues. Per the germline V gene, CDR1 is SGHNT and CDR2 is YYREEE (reference sequence). The CDR3 protein is CASRPGTGGWGTGELFF. The CDR3 DNA reads as TGTGCCAGCAGGCCCGGGACAGGGGGTTGGGGCACCGGGGAGCTGTTTTTT.

This chain joins TRBV2 and TRBJ2-1; 10 bases match TRBD2. The ends lost 7 bases at V and 8 bases at J; junction bases unmatched: 8. This CDR3 has 14 amino acids. Germline V gene sequence: CDR1 SNHLY, CDR2 FYNNEI. As DNA, the CDR3 is TGTGCCAGCAAGTCTAGCGGGAGTAAGGATGAGCAGTTCTTC. Amino acid sequence: CASKSSGSKDEQFF.

V is TRBV2 and J is TRBJ2-4; unclear D gene. Trimming pared 7 bases from V and 3 bases from J, leaving 10 bases between. CDR3 length equals 13 residues. Germline V gene data show CDR1 as SNHLY and CDR2 as FYNNEI. CDR3 coding DNA: TGTGCCAGCAAAGCGACCGACAAAAACATTCAGTACTTC. Protein sequence: CASKATDKNIQYF. The entire variable domain, with the rest obtained from reference TRBV2 and TRBJ2-4, is as follows: EPEVTQTPSHQVTQMGQEVILRCVPISNHLYFYWYRQILGQKVEFLVSFYNNEISEKSEIFDDQFSVERPDGSNFTLKIRSTKLEDSAMYFCASKATDKNIQYFGAGTRLSVL.

This clone showed up just a few times. The chain uses TRBV10-1 and TRBJ1-5, with TRBD1 as a possible D gene (6 bases). The V end lost 3 bases, the J end lost 7 bases, and 19 bases lay between the germline ends. The length of the CDR3 is 16 residues. The germline V gene has CDR1 WNHNN and CDR2 SYGVQD (reference sequence). Here the CDR3 reads CASSDGAGGGEQPQHF. The CDR3 DNA sequence: TGCGCCAGCAGTGATGGGGCTGGGGGGGGCGAACAGCCCCAGCATTTT.

The chain employs TRBV7-2 and TRBJ2-1; 9 bases agree with TRBD2. There are 15 residues in the CDR3. Trimming at V came to 6 bases and at J to 7 bases, leaving 10 bases not matched to a gene. In germline, CDR1 is SGHTA, CDR2 FQGNSA. The CDR3: CASSFTSGYENEQFF. DNA of the CDR3: TGTGCCAGCAGTTTTACTAGCGGGTACGAAAATGAGCAGTTCTTC.

The chain has TRBV5-5 and TRBJ1-1, with 9 bases fitting TRBD1. There are 14 residues in the CDR3. Germline lookup yields CDR1 SGHKS and CDR2 YYEKEE (reference sequence). The V gene end was trimmed by 9 bases and the J gene end by 6 bases; junction bases not matched to a gene: 12. The CDR3 loop reads CATETGGFSAEAFF. Here the CDR3 DNA reads TGTGCCACCGAGACAGGGGGTTTTAGCGCTGAAGCTTTCTTT.

The rearrangement uses TRBV5-1 and TRBJ2-1; TRBD1 is a possible D gene (6 bases). Germline CDR1 SGHRS, CDR2 YFSETQ. The V gene lost 4 bases and the J gene lost 7 bases, with 12 bases spanning the gap. This CDR3 spans 13 amino acids. The CDR3, as DNA: TGCGCCAGCAGCCTTGGAACAGGGAATGAGCAGTTCTTC. As protein: CASSLGTGNEQFF.

The chain uses TRBV7-8 and TRBJ2-1; TRBD2 agrees at 10 bases. V gave up 7 bases and J gave up 7 bases; unmatched junction bases: 13. The germline gives CDR1 SGHVS, CDR2 FQNEAQ. The CDR3 extends over 16 amino acids. The chain's CDR3 is CASTNREREGRNEQFF. In DNA, the CDR3 is TGTGCCAGCACCAACCGTGAGCGGGAGGGCAGGAATGAGCAGTTCTTC.

The rearrangement uses TRBV23-1 and TRBJ1-6; D uncertain. TRBV23-1 is classed as an ORF, of uncertain function. The CDR3 contains 13 residues. The V gene lost 4 bases and the J gene lost 8 bases, with 9 bases spanning the gap. CDR3 loop: CASSRAGHSPLHF. The CDR3 DNA follows: TGCGCCAGCAGTCGGGCTGGGCATTCACCCCTCCACTTT.

This chain connects TRBV7-3 to TRBJ1-6; D is uncertain. Per the germline V gene, CDR1 is SGHTA and CDR2 is FQGTGA. The germline V and J ends were trimmed by 6 bases and 7 bases, with 16 bases remaining between them. This CDR3 comprises 15 residues. The CDR3 spells CASSLTRVQNSPLHF. The CDR3 DNA is TGTGCCAGCAGTCTTACCCGGGTACAAAATTCACCCCTCCACTTT. The whole variable domain, remainder taken from reference TRBV7-3 and TRBJ1-6, is GAGVSQTPSNKVTEKGKYVELRCDPISGHTALYWYRQSLGQGPEFLIYFQGTGAADDSGLPNDRFFAVRPEGSVSTLKIQRTERGDSAVYLCASSLTRVQNSPLHFGNGTRLTVT.

This rearrangement joins TRBV10-3 to TRBJ2-7; TRBD2 might be the D (7 bases). CDR1 and CDR2 (germline): ENHRY, SYGVKD. CDR3 length: 15 amino acids. Deletions cut 2 bases from V and 1 base from J, with 12 bases between. CDR3 in amino acids: CAISEGEGVSYEQYF. The CDR3 DNA reads as TGTGCCATCAGTGAGGGGGAGGGGGTTTCCTACGAGCAGTACTTC.

The V gene is TRBV11-3, the J gene TRBJ2-2, with 7 bases that match TRBD2. The CDR3 length is 16 residues. The J segment lost 5 bases and the V segment lost 5 bases, leaving 11 bases of the junction unmatched. Germline CDR1 is SGHNT and CDR2 is YENEEA. Written as DNA, the CDR3 is TGTGCCAGCAGCCGCTGGGCGGGAGTAAGAACCGGGGAGCTGTTTTTT. Encoded protein: CASSRWAGVRTGELFF.

This chain connects TRBV5-1 to TRBJ2-5, with D maybe TRBD1 (6 bases). With 4 bases removed from V and 1 base from J, the gap between germline ends came to 17 bases. Germline V gene sequence: CDR1 SGHRS, CDR2 YFSETQ. The CDR3 has 16 amino acids. CDR3 sequence (DNA): TGCGCCAGCAGCATCAACGTCGGACAGCTCCAAGAGACCCAGTACTTC. It yields the protein CASSINVGQLQETQYF.

This rearrangement joins TRBV5-1 to TRBJ1-1, with no clear D. Trimming pared 0 bases from V and 1 base from J, leaving 13 bases between. Germline V lookup: CDR1 SGHRS, CDR2 YFSETQ. This CDR3 region has 16 residues. The CDR3 loop reads CASSLGGTRRNTEAFF. The CDR3 DNA sequence: TGCGCCAGCAGCTTGGGAGGCACACGCAGGAACACTGAAGCTTTCTTT.

The V gene is TRBV6-4, the J gene TRBJ2-1; TRBD2 aligns across 10 bases. After removal of 4 bases from V and 7 bases from J, the junction contained 7 bases not matched to a gene. There are 15 residues in the CDR3. Germline V gene data show CDR1 as MRHNA and CDR2 as SNTAGT. As DNA, the CDR3 is TGTGCCAGCAGTGGTCTAGCGGGAGCGTCGAATGAGCAGTTCTTC. This translates into CASSGLAGASNEQFF.